Listed here is a single TCR beta chain. Its antigen is still unknown. The DNA ends 3 residues before the CDR3 does, and the rest of the CDR3 is filled in from the germline J gene. The data were obtained in a study of Tregs in tolerant kidney transplant recipients. Findings of the study overall: The most relevant donor-specific Treg TCRbeta repertoire apparently came from expansion with activated donor B cells.

Repertoires were generated with immunoSEQ multiplex PCR, while TCRdb's copy carries only in-frame clones and drops some. Found here are more than 45,000 clones; the top ten clones hold around 0.8%. CD4+CD25+CD127- Tregs, CD4+CD25- non-Tregs, CD4 and CD8 cells were sorted. Germline CDR1 reads DFQATT; CDR2 reads SNEGSKA (reference sequence). The CDR3 is 16 residues long. The ends were cut back, 0 bases at V and 3 bases at J, with 12 bases in the middle. The sample in question was CD4+ T cells from blood, obtained before the transplant. The rearrangement links TRBV20-1 to TRBJ1-6; D is ambiguous. This TCR derives from a human donor who received a combined kidney and bone marrow transplant. CDR3 sequence reads: CSARDRGSHYNSPLHF. The part of the CDR3 DNA that was read is TGCAGTGCTAGAGATCGGGGATCCCACTATAATTCACCC.